The source of this TCR beta chain is a study of CD8+CD57+ T cells in acquired aplastic anemia. Study as a whole: DNA per sorted CD4+ or CD8+ sample ranged about 0.17 to 27.4 ug, averaging roughly 3.2 ug. The study, taken as a whole, reports: No significant difference in CD8+ Simpson's diversity was found between patients and controls.

Patients selected for sequencing had displayed CD8+CD57+ cell expansion by flow cytometry. Everyone among the patients had severe acquired aplastic anemia. In the case of this clonotype: The antigen is unknown.

TCR beta VDJ and CDR3 profiles were obtained from a genomic DNA template. Each CDR3 protein is one row after TCRdb ran MiXCR on the reads. The repertoire consists of 200,000 or so distinct CDR3 sequences, with approximately 60% occurring once and the leading ten covering about 60%. V gave up 5 bases and J gave up 2 bases, with 16 bases separating them. The CDR3 runs 15 residues. Germline V CDR1 and CDR2: SGHTA, FQGTGA. The gene calls are TRBV7-3 and TRBJ2-7; unclear D gene. Sequenced: sorted CD4+, CD8+, or CD8+CD57+ T cells (not recorded which) from PBMCs. The source of this sequence is a human donor with aplastic anemia. The CDR3 is CASSLGPNQAYEQYF. CDR3 nucleotide sequence: TGTGCCAGCAGCCTCGGACCCAATCAAGCCTACGAGCAGTACTTC.